This TCR beta chain was captured in a study of blood T cell repertoires in COVID-19. Study context: Specimens from acute and convalescent COVID-19 originated in the United States, Italy and Spain. From T cells, B-cell-depleted T cells, or PBMCs came the material, which was cDNA or gDNA.

This clone has just a few counts. Trimming removed 6 bases at V and 5 bases at J, with 13 bases between. The CDR3 has 13 amino acids. Profiled with immunoSEQ multiplex PCR; TCRdb holds only in-frame clones, not every one. The sample holds about 210,000 clones; 80% are singletons and the top ten take approximately 6.9%. The receptor was isolated from a man aged 60-69 years with acute or convalescent COVID-19. The genes are TRBV12-3 or TRBV12-4 and TRBJ1-2; TRBD1 might be the D (5 bases). Sample: peripheral blood. For the CDR3, the DNA is TGTGCCAGCAGGGTGACAGAACCATATGGCTACACCTTC. This translates into CASRVTEPYGYTF.